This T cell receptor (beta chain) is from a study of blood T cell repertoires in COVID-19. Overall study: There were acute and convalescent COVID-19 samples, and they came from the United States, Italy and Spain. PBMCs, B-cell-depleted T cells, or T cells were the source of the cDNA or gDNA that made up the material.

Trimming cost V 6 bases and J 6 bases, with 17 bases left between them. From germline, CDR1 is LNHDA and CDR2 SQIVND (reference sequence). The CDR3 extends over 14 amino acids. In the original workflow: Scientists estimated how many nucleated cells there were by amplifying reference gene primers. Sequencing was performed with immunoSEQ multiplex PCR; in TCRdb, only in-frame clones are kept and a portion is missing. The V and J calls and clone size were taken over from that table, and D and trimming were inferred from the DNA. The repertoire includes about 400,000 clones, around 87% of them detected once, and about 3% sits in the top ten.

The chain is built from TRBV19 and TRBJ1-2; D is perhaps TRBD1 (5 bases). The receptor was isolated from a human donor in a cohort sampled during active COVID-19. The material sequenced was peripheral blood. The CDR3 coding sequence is TGTGCCAGTAGATCCGCAGGGAGGATGGATGGCTACACCTTC. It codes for CASRSAGRMDGYTF. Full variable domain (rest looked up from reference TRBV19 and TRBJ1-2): DGGITQSPKYLFRKEGQNVTLSCEQNLNHDAMYWYRQDPGQGLRLIYYSQIVNDFQKGDIAEGYSVSREKKESFPLTVTSAQKNPTAFYLCASRSAGRMDGYTFGSGTRLTVV.